These T cell receptor beta chains were read from a single sample in a study of shared clonotypes between healthy human individuals. Assay used: immunoSEQ multiplex PCR; TCRdb lists only in-frame clones, some missing. The sample shows about 2.1 million clones, about 92% of them seen only once. The sample comprised naive CD8+ T cells from PBMCs. Receptors were obtained from a man aged 18 to 30 in good health. Some clones in this sample may be carry-over from other donors' samples. CDR3s include the opening cysteine and the closing phenylalanine or tryptophan. Each record gives: J gene, V gene, D gene, clone size, CDR3 DNA, CDR3 protein. D genes are given only for firm matches. Clone size is given for some rows only: seen once, a few or many times, or a class if the clone is expanded.

TRBJ2-1 TRBV5-5 NA NA TGTGCCAGCAGCAAGATGGGACCCTTCCCCAATGAGCAGTTCTTC CASSKMGPFPNEQFF
TRBJ2-2 TRBV7-9 NA NA TGTGCCAGCAGATCCTCGTCCGGGGAGCTGTTTTTT CASRSSSGELFF
TRBJ2-7 TRBV27 TRBD1 NA TGTGCCAGCAGTTTAGCCCCCACAGGGGACTACGAGCAGTACTTC CASSLAPTGDYEQYF
TRBJ2-1 TRBV7-9 TRBD2 NA TGTGCCAGCAGCCCGACTAGCGGCCTTTCTTACAATGAGCAGTTCTTC CASSPTSGLSYNEQFF
TRBJ2-3 TRBV10-3 TRBD2 NA TGTGCCATCAGTGAGTCAGCGGGAGGTTTAGATACGCAGTATTTT CAISESAGGLDTQYF
TRBJ2-1 TRBV14 NA NA TGTGCCAGCAGCCAAGAGCGGGACCTACGGCGGGGGCAGTTCTTC CASSQERDLRRGQFF
TRBJ2-3 TRBV7-9 TRBD2 NA TGTGCCAGCAGCTCAAATGAAGGGCGGGAGGGCCTGACAGATACGCAGTATTTT CASSSNEGREGLTDTQYF
TRBJ2-7 TRBV9 TRBD2 NA TGTGCCAGCAGCTCTAGCGGGATCCACGAGCAGTACTTC CASSSSGIHEQYF
TRBJ1-2 TRBV29-1 NA few TGCAGCGGATTGGCCAGGGATATCGGCGGCTACACCTTC CSGLARDIGGYTF
TRBJ2-3 TRBV29-1 NA NA TGCAGCGTTGAGACTGTTGAGGTCATTGATACGCAGTATTTT CSVETVEVIDTQYF
TRBJ2-2 TRBV14 TRBD1 NA TGTGCCAGCAGCCGTACACGAGGGGGCCACGGGGAGCTGTTTTTT CASSRTRGGHGELFF
TRBJ1-5 TRBV19 NA NA TGTGCCAGTATGTTGGCGGGCGTCAATCAGCCCCAGCATTTT CASMLAGVNQPQHF
TRBJ2-1 TRBV27 TRBD2 NA TGTGCCAGCAGCTCCGGGACTAGGGCCTACAATGAGCAGTTCTTC CASSSGTRAYNEQFF
TRBJ2-6 TRBV27 NA NA TGTGCCAGCAGTTTAAGGGAGAGGAACAGGTGGGGGGCCAACGTCCTGACTTTC CASSLRERNRWGANVLTF
TRBJ1-2 TRBV30 TRBD1 NA TGTGCCTACCGTTTTCCGGGACAGGGGGCTGGCTATGGCTACACCTTC CAYRFPGQGAGYGYTF
TRBJ1-1 TRBV9 NA NA TGTGCCAGCAGCCCCCGGAGGGCGAACACTGAAGCTTTCTTT CASSPRRANTEAFF
TRBJ2-5 TRBV29-1 NA NA TGCAGCGTTGAGAGAACAGGCCTCGCTCAAGAGACCCAGTACTTC CSVERTGLAQETQYF
TRBJ2-5 TRBV5-6 NA NA TGTGCCAGCAGCCATACGAGAGAGACCCAGTACTTC CASSHTRETQYF
TRBJ2-1 TRBV5-6 NA NA TGTGCCAGCAGCTTAGCGGCGAGGTACAATGAGCAGTTCTTC CASSLAARYNEQFF
TRBJ2-2 TRBV11-2 NA once TGTGCCAGCAGCTCGCGGGACTCTCCGAACACCGGGGAGCTGTTTTTT CASSSRDSPNTGELFF
TRBJ2-1 TRBV28 NA NA TGTGCCAGCAGTTTATTACCGGGAAATTCCTACAATGAGCAGTTCTTC CASSLLPGNSYNEQFF
TRBJ2-5 TRBV7-9 NA NA TGTGCCAGCAGCTTAGTTAAAACAGGAAGAGAGACCCAGTACTTC CASSLVKTGRETQYF
TRBJ1-2 TRBV2 TRBD1 NA TGTGCCAGCAGTGAGGGGACAGGGGGATATGGCTACACCTTC CASSEGTGGYGYTF
TRBJ2-6 TRBV5-1 TRBD1 NA TGCGCCAGCGTCGCAGGGACAGGGATTTACTCTGGGGCCAACGTCCTGACTTTC CASVAGTGIYSGANVLTF
TRBJ2-3 TRBV27 NA NA TGTGCCAGCAGTTTACTCCGGGCTGGGGGCACAGATACGCAGTATTTT CASSLLRAGGTDTQYF
TRBJ2-5 TRBV5-4 TRBD2 NA TGTGCCAGCAGCCCTTGGGGAGCGGGATTCCAAGAGACCCAGTACTTC CASSPWGAGFQETQYF
TRBJ2-7 TRBV7-9 TRBD1 NA TGTGCCACCGGAGGAGACAGGGCGACCTACGAGCAGTACTTC CATGGDRATYEQYF
TRBJ2-7 TRBV6-6 TRBD1 NA TGTGCCAGCAGTACGGGACAGTTCTACGAGCAGTACTTC CASSTGQFYEQYF
TRBJ2-7 TRBV15 NA NA TGTGCCACCAGCAGAGTTGTCGGGTCGGCGGGGAGCACCGACGAGCAGTACTTC CATSRVVGSAGSTDEQYF
TRBJ2-1 TRBV27 NA NA TGTGCCAGCAGTTTACTCGGTTTTGAGCAGTTCTTC CASSLLGFEQFF
TRBJ1-4 TRBV7-9 TRBD1 NA TGTGCCAGCAGCCCCCGGGACAGGGCCCCTCCGTCGGAAAAACTGTTTTTT CASSPRDRAPPSEKLFF
TRBJ2-7 TRBV7-6 NA NA TGTGCCAGCAGCTTTGACAGGGGAGGGGAGCAGTACTTC CASSFDRGGEQYF
TRBJ1-5 TRBV2 NA NA TGTGCCAGCAGTGAAGCCAGAATTATGGGCAATCAGCCCCAGCATTTT CASSEARIMGNQPQHF
TRBJ2-7 TRBV11-2 NA NA TGTGCCAGCAGCCCGGACGTGAGCTCCTACGAGCAGTACTTC CASSPDVSSYEQYF
TRBJ2-3 TRBV28 TRBD2 NA TGTGCCAGCAGTTTCCGTCTAGCGGGAGGAGCAGATACGCAGTATTTT CASSFRLAGGADTQYF
TRBJ2-7 TRBV7-9 TRBD1 few TGTGCCAGCAGCTTAGGGGACAGGGAGGGACCCGAGCAGTACTTC CASSLGDREGPEQYF
TRBJ2-1 TRBV6-1 TRBD1 NA TGTGCCATCCCGGGACAGATTGTATATGAGCAGTTCTTC CAIPGQIVYEQFF
TRBJ2-7 TRBV7-9 NA NA TGTGCCAGCAGCTCAAGACAGGTCTACGAGCAGTACTTC CASSSRQVYEQYF
TRBJ2-1 TRBV9 TRBD1 NA TGTGCCAGCAGCTCCCGACAGGGCCATGAGCAGTTCTTC CASSSRQGHEQFF
TRBJ2-5 TRBV6-5 TRBD1 once TGTGCCAGCCGGGACAGGGGACAAGAGACCCAGTACTTC CASRDRGQETQYF
TRBJ2-7 TRBV6-5 NA NA TGTGCCAGCATCGGTGGGGGGCAAAGCGAGCAGTACTTC CASIGGGQSEQYF
TRBJ2-7 TRBV28 NA NA TGTGCCAGCAGTTTTGGGGCGTCCGAGCAGTACTTC CASSFGASEQYF
TRBJ2-3 TRBV11-2 TRBD2 NA TGTGCCAGCAGCCCGGGGTCCTACGGCGGGAGGTATAGCACAGATACGCAGTATTTT CASSPGSYGGRYSTDTQYF
TRBJ2-1 TRBV7-9 NA NA TGTGCCAGCAGCTTAAATGCCCACAATGAGCAGTTCTTC CASSLNAHNEQFF
TRBJ1-2 TRBV28 TRBD1 NA TGTGCCAGCAGTTCCCTTAAAGGGGAAAGGGGGCTTGGCTACACCTTC CASSSLKGERGLGYTF
TRBJ2-7 TRBV4-1 NA NA TGCGCCAGCAGCCAAGTATCGGCCTACGAGCAGTACTTC CASSQVSAYEQYF
TRBJ2-7 TRBV19 TRBD1 NA TGTGCCAGTACCCAAGGGACAGTTCCCTACGAGCAGTACTTC CASTQGTVPYEQYF
TRBJ2-7 TRBV19 TRBD2 once TGTGCCAGTATGGGAGGGGCCTACGAGCAGTACTTC CASMGGAYEQYF
TRBJ1-2 TRBV6-5 NA NA TGTGCCAGCACCTACGGGCAGGATTATGGCTACACCTTC CASTYGQDYGYTF
TRBJ2-3 TRBV7-9 NA NA TGTGCCAGCAGCTTGGGACGGACTAGCACAGATACGCAGTATTTT CASSLGRTSTDTQYF
TRBJ2-7 TRBV27 TRBD2 NA TGTGCCAGCAGTTTGACGGCGGGAGGGTCCTACGAGCAGTACTTC CASSLTAGGSYEQYF
TRBJ1-5 TRBV19 TRBD1 NA TGTGCCACTACTGAGGGGACAGGGCATCAGCCCCAGCATTTT CATTEGTGHQPQHF